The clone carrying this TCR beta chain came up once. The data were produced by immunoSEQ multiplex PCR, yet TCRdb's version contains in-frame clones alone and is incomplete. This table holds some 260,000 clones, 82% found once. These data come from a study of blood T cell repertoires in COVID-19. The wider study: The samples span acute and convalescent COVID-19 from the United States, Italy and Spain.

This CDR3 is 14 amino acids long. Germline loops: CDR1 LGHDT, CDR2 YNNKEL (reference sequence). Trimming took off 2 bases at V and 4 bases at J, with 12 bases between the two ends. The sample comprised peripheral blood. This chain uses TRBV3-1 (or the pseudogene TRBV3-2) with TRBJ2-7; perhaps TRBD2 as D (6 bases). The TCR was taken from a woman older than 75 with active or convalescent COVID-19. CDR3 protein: CASSQREDFYEQYF. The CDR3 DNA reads TGTGCCAGCAGCCAAAGGGAGGATTTTTACGAGCAGTACTTC.